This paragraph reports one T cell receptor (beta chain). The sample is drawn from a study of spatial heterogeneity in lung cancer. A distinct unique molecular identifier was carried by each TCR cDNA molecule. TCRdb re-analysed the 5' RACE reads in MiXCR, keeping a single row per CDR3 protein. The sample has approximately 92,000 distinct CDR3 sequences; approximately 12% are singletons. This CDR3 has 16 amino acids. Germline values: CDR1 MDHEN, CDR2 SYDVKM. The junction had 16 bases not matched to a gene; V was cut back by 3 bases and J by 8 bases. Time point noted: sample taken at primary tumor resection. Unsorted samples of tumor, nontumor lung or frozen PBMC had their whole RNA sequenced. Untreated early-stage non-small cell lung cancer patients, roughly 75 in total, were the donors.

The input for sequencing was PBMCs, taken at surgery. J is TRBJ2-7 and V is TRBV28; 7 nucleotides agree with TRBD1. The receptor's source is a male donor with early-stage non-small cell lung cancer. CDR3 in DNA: TGTGCCAGCAGTTTTCCGGGACAGATTAGAGGTACGCAGCAGTACTTC. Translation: CASSFPGQIRGTQQYF.